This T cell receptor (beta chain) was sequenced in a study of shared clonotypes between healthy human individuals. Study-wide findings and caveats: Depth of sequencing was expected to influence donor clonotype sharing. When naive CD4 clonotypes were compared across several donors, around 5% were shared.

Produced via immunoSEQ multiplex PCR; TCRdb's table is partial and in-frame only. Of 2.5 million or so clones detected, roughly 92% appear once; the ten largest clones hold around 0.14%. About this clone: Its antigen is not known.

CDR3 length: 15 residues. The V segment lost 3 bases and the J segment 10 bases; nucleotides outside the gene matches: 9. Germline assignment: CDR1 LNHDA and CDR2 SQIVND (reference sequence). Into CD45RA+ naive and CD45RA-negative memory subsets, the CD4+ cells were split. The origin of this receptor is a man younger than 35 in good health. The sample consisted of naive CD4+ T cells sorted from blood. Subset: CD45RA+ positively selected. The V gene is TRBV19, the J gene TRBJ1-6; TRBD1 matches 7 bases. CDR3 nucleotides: TGTGCCAGTAGTATCGTCGACAGGGATGGGTCACCCCTCCACTTT. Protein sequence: CASSIVDRDGSPLHF.